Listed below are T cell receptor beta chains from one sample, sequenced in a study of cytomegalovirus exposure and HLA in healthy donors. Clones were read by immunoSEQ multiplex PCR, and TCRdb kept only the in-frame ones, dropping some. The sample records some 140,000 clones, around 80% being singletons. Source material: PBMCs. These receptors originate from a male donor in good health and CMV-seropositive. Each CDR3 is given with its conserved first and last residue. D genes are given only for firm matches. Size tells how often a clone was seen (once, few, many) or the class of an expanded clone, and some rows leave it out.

TGTGCCAGCAGCGTAGCTCCGGGAATCCATGAGCAGTTCTTC | CASSVAPGIHEQFF | TRBJ2-1 | . | TRBV9 | 14 | .
TGCGCCAGCACCACGGGTAACACGGGACAGGCGAACACTGAAGCTTTCTTT | CASTTGNTGQANTEAFF | TRBJ1-1 | . | TRBV5-1 | 17 | TRBD1
TGTGCCAGCAGTTTTGAAGCGGTAACGAACACCGGGGAGCTGTTTTTT | CASSFEAVTNTGELFF | TRBJ2-2 | . | TRBV27 | 16 | .
TGTGCTAGCAGTCCAGACAGGGGCACCGGGGAGCTGTTTTTT | CASSPDRGTGELFF | TRBJ2-2 | once | TRBV7-7 | 14 | TRBD1
TGTGCCAGCAGCGTAGCTTCGGGTAGTGGCTACACCTTC | CASSVASGSGYTF | TRBJ1-2 | . | TRBV9 | 13 | .
TGTGCCAGCTCCACCGGAGGTAACACCGGGGAGCTGTTTTTT | CASSTGGNTGELFF | TRBJ2-2 | . | TRBV6-5 | 14 | .
TGTGCCAGCAGCCCGTCGGGGGGCGCGGATCCTCAGCCCCAGCATTTT | CASSPSGGADPQPQHF | TRBJ1-5 | few | TRBV5-6 | 16 | .
TGTGCCAGCTCACCACCGGGACAGGGAATCTACAATGAGCAGTTCTTC | CASSPPGQGIYNEQFF | TRBJ2-1 | . | TRBV18 | 16 | TRBD1
TGTGCCAGTAGTATACGACAGACCTATGGCTACACCTTC | CASSIRQTYGYTF | TRBJ1-2 | . | TRBV19 | 13 | .
TGTGCCAGCAGCTTGTTGGAGGAAACTAACTATGGCTACACCTTC | CASSLLEETNYGYTF | TRBJ1-2 | . | TRBV5-4 | 15 | .
TGTGCCAGTCGCGGGGGGGGCCTCCCCGGGGAGCTGTTTTTT | CASRGGGLPGELFF | TRBJ2-2 | . | TRBV5-4 | 14 | TRBD2
TGTGCCAGCTCACCTTCCCGGAATGAAAAACTGTTTTTT | CASSPSRNEKLFF | TRBJ1-4 | . | TRBV18 | 13 | .
TGTGCCAGCAGCGTATCCATCAGTGGAGGGGGGACAGGGGTCGGAAACACCATATATTTT | CASSVSISGGGTGVGNTIYF | TRBJ1-3 | . | TRBV9 | 20 | TRBD1
TGTGCCAGCAGCGATACCGGGACAGGGAACATTCCCGAGCAGTACTTC | CASSDTGTGNIPEQYF | TRBJ2-7 | . | TRBV9 | 16 | TRBD1
TGTGCCAGCAGTGAGGTCCAGGGGTATACTGAAGCTTTCTTT | CASSEVQGYTEAFF | TRBJ1-1 | . | TRBV2 | 14 | .
TGCGCCAGCAGCCAAGATAGCAGTCATCAGCCCCAGCATTTT | CASSQDSSHQPQHF | TRBJ1-5 | . | TRBV4-1 | 14 | .
TGTGCCAGCAGTTCCCCACCCGGTAGCAGGCGGGGCGGGGACGAGCAGTACTTC | CASSSPPGSRRGGDEQYF | TRBJ2-7 | . | TRBV28 | 18 | .
TGTGCCAGCAGCTGGGGCGAAAAACTGTTTTTT | CASSWGEKLFF | TRBJ1-4 | . | TRBV13 | 11 | .